This TCR beta chain was recorded in a study of cytomegalovirus exposure and HLA in healthy donors. Study observations and caveats: Later work associated more than 15,000 TCR beta sequences with HLA alleles at 0.05 false discovery rate. According to the study, about 180 TCR beta chains were cytomegalovirus-associated.

Germline lookup yields CDR1 SQVTM and CDR2 ANQGSEA. The V end was cut by 6 bases, the J end by 10 bases, with 18 bases between. The CDR3 is 13 residues long. PCR used 60 Vbeta primers and 13 Jbeta primers. Measured with immunoSEQ multiplex PCR; TCRdb has only the in-frame clones, and not every one. Among some 140,000 clones listed, 65% to 80% were seen once. In its sample, this clone was seen a few times. Its antigen is unidentified. This TCR was recovered from a male donor in good health and CMV-seropositive. The sample comprised PBMCs. The rearrangement joins TRBV29-1 to TRBJ2-2; D not resolved. CDR3 region: CSVDDAVGEELFF. CDR3 in DNA: TGCAGCGTAGACGACGCCGTCGGAGAGGAGCTGTTTTTT.